A selection of T cell receptor beta chains follows, all from one sample in a study of cytomegalovirus exposure and HLA in healthy donors. The data were produced by immunoSEQ multiplex PCR, yet TCRdb's version contains in-frame clones alone and is incomplete. This table holds more than 100,000 clones, just under 80% found once. Sequencing was done on a sample of PBMCs. Source of these receptors: a male donor in good health and CMV-seronegative. Both conserved end residues are part of each CDR3. A D gene is named only where the DNA matches it firmly. Clone sizes are given selectively: once, few, many, or a class where the clone is expanded.

J | D | V | size | CDR3 | DNA
TRBJ1-3 | . | TRBV2 | once | CASSGQGPPGNTIYF | TGTGCCAGCAGTGGCCAGGGGCCCCCTGGAAACACCATATATTTT
TRBJ1-4 | . | TRBV18 | . | CASSPERTNEKLFF | TGTGCCAGCTCACCAGAGAGAACTAATGAAAAACTGTTTTTT
TRBJ2-1 | . | TRBV27 | . | CASSFGSGYNEQFF | TGTGCCAGCAGTTTCGGGTCGGGGTACAATGAGCAGTTCTTC
TRBJ2-7 | TRBD2 | TRBV6-5 | few | CASSYRGGEQYF | TGTGCCAGCAGTTACCGGGGGGGCGAGCAGTACTTC
TRBJ2-5 | . | TRBV5-1 | . | CASSVGYGHKQETQYF | TGCGCCAGCAGCGTAGGGTACGGACACAAACAAGAGACCCAGTACTTC
TRBJ2-1 | TRBD2 | TRBV5-1 | . | CASSQRGENEQFF | TGCGCCAGCAGCCAGCGGGGGGAGAATGAGCAGTTCTTC
TRBJ2-7 | . | TRBV11-2 | . | CASSLEPHSSYEQYF | TGTGCCAGCAGCTTAGAACCCCACAGCTCCTACGAGCAGTACTTC
TRBJ2-5 | TRBD1 | TRBV29-1 | . | CSVEGGQALSEETQYF | TGCAGCGTTGAAGGGGGACAGGCCCTTTCGGAGGAGACCCAGTACTTC
TRBJ2-6 | TRBD1 | TRBV7-9 | . | CASSRRGQGFSGANVLTF | TGTGCCAGCAGCCGCCGAGGACAGGGCTTCTCTGGGGCCAACGTCCTGACTTTC
TRBJ2-7 | TRBD1 | TRBV19 | once | CASSYNRGRGLYEQYF | TGTGCCAGTAGCTACAACAGGGGAAGGGGCCTCTACGAGCAGTACTTC
TRBJ1-1 | . | TRBV5-6 | . | CASSRGSPAEAFF | TGTGCCAGCAGCCGCGGGTCCCCTGCTGAAGCTTTCTTT
TRBJ1-5 | TRBD1 | TRBV19 | . | CASSTDRGFAYQPQHF | TGTGCCAGTAGTACGGACAGGGGGTTTGCCTATCAGCCCCAGCATTTT
TRBJ1-5 | . | TRBV2 | . | CASSEEEGRSNQPQHF | TGTGCCAGCAGTGAGGAGGAGGGACGGAGCAATCAGCCCCAGCATTTT
TRBJ2-6 | . | TRBV7-2 | . | CASSSGLLAGANVLTF | TGTGCCAGCAGCTCGGGACTGTTGGCTGGGGCCAACGTCCTGACTTTC
TRBJ2-7 | . | TRBV5-4 | . | CASSLGTVSLYEQYF | TGTGCCAGCAGCTTGGGGACAGTTAGTCTCTACGAGCAGTACTTC
TRBJ2-1 | . | TRBV7-9 | . | CASRPNGGMGNEQFF | TGTGCCAGCAGACCAAATGGGGGGATGGGGAATGAGCAGTTCTTC
TRBJ1-4 | TRBD1 | TRBV18 | once | CASSPGTDEKLFF | TGTGCCAGCTCACCCGGGACAGATGAAAAACTGTTTTTT
TRBJ2-5 | TRBD1 | TRBV6-1 | . | CASSGTGQETQYF | TGTGCCAGCAGCGGGACAGGCCAAGAGACCCAGTACTTC
TRBJ1-6 | . | TRBV7-9 | . | CASSFGQDNSPLHF | TGTGCCAGCAGCTTTGGGCAGGATAATTCACCCCTCCACTTT
TRBJ2-7 | TRBD2 | TRBV7-7 | . | CASSLGGGPAYEQYF | TGTGCTAGCAGCTTGGGGGGGGGACCGGCCTACGAGCAGTACTTC
TRBJ1-2 | TRBD1 | TRBV29-1 | . | CSVGGPVGGQGSYGYTF | TGCAGCGTTGGGGGTCCCGTTGGGGGACAGGGCTCCTATGGCTACACCTTC
TRBJ1-5 | . | TRBV6-1 | . | CASSEIRPGQPQHF | TGTGCCAGCAGTGAGATCCGACCCGGGCAGCCCCAGCATTTT
TRBJ2-3 | . | TRBV25-1 | . | CASSEYRSVSTDTQYF | TGTGCCAGCAGTGAATATAGGAGCGTTAGCACAGATACGCAGTATTTT
TRBJ1-5 | TRBD1 | TRBV7-9 | once | CASSLGDRAYQPQHF | TGTGCCAGCAGCTTAGGGGACAGGGCGTATCAGCCCCAGCATTTT
TRBJ1-1 | TRBD1 | TRBV7-9 | . | CSSSPIGGGVGDTEAFF | TGTTCCAGCAGCCCTATAGGGGGCGGGGTTGGGGACACTGAAGCTTTCTTT
TRBJ2-4 | . | TRBV7-2 | once | CASSPDREDIQYF | TGTGCCAGCAGCCCAGACAGGGAGGACATTCAGTACTTC
TRBJ2-4 | TRBD2 | TRBV9 | . | CASSASGVLAKNIQYF | TGTGCCAGCAGCGCCAGCGGGGTCCTAGCCAAAAACATTCAGTACTTC
TRBJ1-1 | . | TRBV10-3 | . | CAISPISGTEAFF | TGTGCCATCAGTCCCATAAGCGGAACTGAAGCTTTCTTT